Presented here are 6 T cell receptor beta chains from one specimen sequenced in a study of response to subunit inactivated influenza vaccine. TCRdb passed the RT-PCR reads through MiXCR, listing each CDR3 protein once. The sample holds approximately 500,000 distinct CDR3 sequences; approximately 13% are singletons and the top ten take roughly 14%. The material was PBMCs from blood, obtained roughly 46 days after vaccination. These receptors were obtained from a man aged 45-60 years who received an inactivated influenza vaccine.

This sequence joins TRBV12-3 or TRBV12-4 and TRBJ1-5; D may be TRBD1 (6 bases). CDR3 length equals 17 residues. The V and J ends lost 3 bases and 5 bases respectively, with 20 bases between them. The CDR3, as DNA: TGTGCCAGCAGTTTGGTTCCGAACAGGAGGGGGTATCAGCCCCAGCATTTT. It is translated as CASSLVPNRRGYQPQHF.

This clonotype showed up just a few times. The chain recombines TRBV15 with TRBJ2-7, with D possibly TRBD2 on 5 matching bases. V shed 0 bases and J shed 5 bases, with 17 bases lying between them. CDR1 LNHNV and CDR2 YYDKDF come from the germline V gene (reference sequence). The CDR3 is made up of 16 amino acids. In DNA form, the CDR3 reads TGTGCCACCAGCAGAGATGTGGTGGGGAGAAGGGACGAGCAGTACTTC. Its translation is CATSRDVVGRRDEQYF.

This clonotype has ten or more counts. In nucleotides, the CDR3 is TGCAGTGCAAGGACTAGCGGGAGGCTACTTACTCACGAGCAGTACTTC. This sequence encodes CSARTSGRLLTHEQYF. The genes are TRBV20-1 and TRBJ2-7, with 14 nucleotides matching TRBD2. This CDR3 has 16 residues. In germline, CDR1 is DFQATT, CDR2 SNEGSKA (reference sequence). J gave up 5 bases and V 6 bases, and 12 bases lay outside the gene matches.

V and J are TRBV27 and TRBJ2-2; 8 bases align to TRBD1. This CDR3 comprises 14 residues. Trimming at V came to 5 bases and at J to 7 bases, leaving 6 bases not matched to a gene. CDR1 is MNHEY and CDR2 is SMNVEV in the germline V gene (reference sequence). The CDR3 region is CASSPDREFGELFF. CDR3 DNA sequence: TGTGCCAGCAGTCCGGACAGGGAATTCGGGGAGCTGTTTTTT.

V usage is TRBV5-6 and J usage is TRBJ2-5; D tentatively fits TRBD1 or TRBD2 (5 bases each). CDR1 and CDR2 from the germline V gene are SGHDT and YYEEEE. The ends were cut back, 2 bases at V and 4 bases at J, with 12 bases in the middle. The CDR3 spans 14 residues. CDR3 DNA sequence: TGTGCCAGCAGCTTCGGGGCAGGCCTAGAGACCCAGTACTTC. Translation: CASSFGAGLETQYF. Full variable domain (remainder filled in from reference TRBV5-6 and TRBJ2-5): DAGVTQSPTHLIKTRGQQVTLRCSPKSGHDTVSWYQQALGQGPQFIFQYYEEEERQRGNFPDRFSGHQFPNYSSELNVNALLLGDSALYLCASSFGAGLETQYFGPGTRLLVL.

This clonotype was observed a few times. The chain employs TRBV20-1 and TRBJ2-5; D remains unclear. CDR3 length equals 14 residues. CDR1 and CDR2 from the germline V gene are DFQATT and SNEGSKA (reference sequence). V was cut by 3 bases and J by 1 base, with 12 bases left in between. The CDR3 nucleotides read TGCAGTGCTAGGTCACCGGTCCTCCAAGAGACCCAGTACTTC. Translating gives CSARSPVLQETQYF.